Following are 15 T cell receptor beta chains from one sample sequenced in a study of cytomegalovirus exposure and HLA in healthy donors. Primers included in the PCR were 60 Vbeta and 13 Jbeta primers. The data were produced by immunoSEQ multiplex PCR, yet TCRdb's version contains in-frame clones alone and is incomplete. Among some 130,000 clones listed, roughly three quarters were seen once. The sample taken for sequencing was PBMCs. Receptors were obtained from a man aged 40-49 years in good health and CMV-seronegative.

For this clone: Its ends do not fully match the called genes, so a read error is possible. The rearrangement links TRBV25-1 to TRBJ2-1, with D possibly TRBD2 on 6 matching bases. The germline gives CDR1 MGHDK, CDR2 SYGVNS. CDR3 size: 16 residues. The CDR3: CASSPTGGISCNEQFF. CDR3 nucleotides: TGTGCCAGCAGTCCAACTGGCGGGATCTCCTGCAATGAGCAGTTCTTC. Based on the CDR3 plus reference TRBV25-1 and TRBJ2-1, the full variable domain is EADIYQTPRYLVIGTGKKITLECSQTMGHDKMYWYQQDPGMELHLIHYSYGVNSTEKGDLSSESTVSRIRTEHFPLTLESARPSHTSQYLCASSPTGGISCNEQFFGPGTRLTVL.

The chain is built from TRBV6-6 and TRBJ2-1, with TRBD2 matching over 8 bases. This CDR3 is built from 14 residues. Per the germline V gene, CDR1 is MNHNY and CDR2 is SVGAGI (reference sequence). Trimming removed 2 bases from V and 8 bases from J; junction bases left unmatched: 5. CDR3 DNA sequence: TGTGCCAGCAGTTACCCGGGGGGGTCAGATGAGCAGTTCTTC. It encodes CASSYPGGSDEQFF.

The chain carries TRBV18 and TRBJ1-1; no firm D call. Per germline, CDR1 KGHSH and CDR2 LQKENI. Between the trimmed V and J ends, which lost 3 bases and 1 base, there was a span of 9 bases. The CDR3 is 14 amino acids. CDR3 loop: CASSPLLRNTEAFF. The CDR3 DNA reads TGTGCCAGCTCACCGCTCCTCAGGAACACTGAAGCTTTCTTT. Looking up the rest from reference TRBV18 and TRBJ1-1 gives the full variable domain: NAGVMQNPRHLVRRRGQEARLRCSPMKGHSHVYWYRQLPEEGLKFMVYLQKENIIDESGMPKERFSAEFPKEGPSILRIQQVVRGDSAAYFCASSPLLRNTEAFFGQGTRLTVV.

CDR3: CAIRAADQFPRTLSTDTQYF. Here the CDR3 DNA reads TGTGCCATCAGGGCAGCGGACCAGTTCCCGCGCACACTAAGCACAGATACGCAGTATTTT. This chain connects TRBV10-3 to TRBJ2-3; weak D call: TRBD2 (5 bases). Trimming cost V 6 bases and J 0 bases, with 28 bases left between them. The CDR3 sequence is 20 residues long. Germline V gene lookup returns CDR1 ENHRY and CDR2 SYGVKD.

This clone showed up just once. V usage is TRBV19 and J usage is TRBJ1-2; TRBD1 might be the D (6 bases). CDR1 LNHDA and CDR2 SQIVND come from the germline V gene (reference sequence). V was shortened by 8 bases and J by 2 bases, with 12 bases between the two germline ends. The CDR3 runs to 13 residues. The CDR3 is CASGGSPNYGYTF. Written as DNA, the CDR3 is TGTGCCAGTGGGGGCAGCCCCAACTATGGCTACACCTTC. Complete variable domain (other parts from reference TRBV19 and TRBJ1-2): DGGITQSPKYLFRKEGQNVTLSCEQNLNHDAMYWYRQDPGQGLRLIYYSQIVNDFQKGDIAEGYSVSREKKESFPLTVTSAQKNPTAFYLCASGGSPNYGYTFGSGTRLTVV.

The CDR3 protein is CASSLSPGVDKNIQYF. The CDR3 DNA reads as TGCGCCAGCAGCTTATCCCCAGGGGTTGACAAAAACATTCAGTACTTC. The rearrangement joins TRBV5-1 to TRBJ2-4; D is perhaps TRBD1 (6 bases). Trimming cost V 2 bases and J 3 bases, with 15 bases left between them. From germline, CDR1 is SGHRS and CDR2 YFSETQ. CDR3 length: 16 residues.

The V call is TRBV28, the J call TRBJ2-5, with D possibly TRBD1 on 5 matching bases. The germline CDR1 and CDR2 sequences are MDHEN and SYDVKM. This CDR3 region has 16 residues. Trimming cost V 5 bases and J 6 bases, with 22 bases left between them. Here the CDR3 reads CASSPPETAGWKTQYF. The CDR3 nucleotides read TGTGCCAGCAGTCCCCCCGAGACAGCCGGATGGAAGACCCAGTACTTC.

Comment on this clone: Other DNA sequences in the sample encode the same CDR3. V is TRBV5-1 and J is TRBJ1-4, with TRBD1 matching over 10 bases. Germline V gives CDR1 SGHRS, CDR2 YFSETQ. The CDR3 is made up of 14 amino acids. Trimming took 4 bases from V and 5 from J; bases not matched to a gene: 2. The CDR3: CASSPGQGNEKLFF. CDR3 coding DNA: TGCGCCAGCAGCCCGGGACAGGGGAATGAAAAACTGTTTTTT.

The rearrangement joins TRBV7-2 to TRBJ2-1; tentatively, D is TRBD1 (5 bases). V was shortened by 2 bases and J by 7 bases, with 6 bases between the two germline ends. The germline gives CDR1 SGHTA, CDR2 FQGNSA. This CDR3 contains 12 residues. CDR3 region: CASSLSGNEQFF. The CDR3 nucleotides read TGTGCCAGCAGCTTATCAGGGAATGAGCAGTTCTTC.

The gene calls are TRBV28 and TRBJ2-7; 8 bases map to TRBD1. Germline values: CDR1 MDHEN, CDR2 SYDVKM. The length of the CDR3 is 13 residues. The CDR3 region is CAVRGQGSYEQYF. The CDR3 DNA reads TGTGCGGTCCGAGGACAGGGCTCCTACGAGCAGTACTTC.

The DNA of the CDR3 is TGTGCCAGCAGCTTACTTGATTGGGGGACAGGGGGAGAGACCCAGTACTTC. Translation: CASSLLDWGTGGETQYF. The chain recombines TRBV7-9 with TRBJ2-5; 11 nucleotides agree with TRBD1. The V gene's germline CDR1 is SEHNR and CDR2 FQNEAQ (reference sequence). V dropped 2 bases and J dropped 4; count of bases not matched to a gene: 9. This CDR3 comprises 17 residues.

For this clone: Within the sample, other DNA sequences also encode this same CDR3. The V call is TRBV28, the J call TRBJ1-2, with TRBD1 as a possible D gene (5 bases). V was trimmed by 2 bases and J by 4 bases, leaving 11 bases between them. This CDR3 is built from 14 residues. CDR1 is MDHEN and CDR2 is SYDVKM in the germline V gene. CDR3 DNA sequence: TGTGCCAGCAGTTTAGGCAGGGCTGGCTATGGCTACACCTTC. Translation gives CASSLGRAGYGYTF.

This clone has only one observation. This rearrangement joins TRBV9 to TRBJ1-6; the D is unclear. Germline lookup yields CDR1 SGDLS and CDR2 YYNGEE. The V and J ends lost 0 bases and 0 bases respectively, with 7 bases between them. The CDR3 runs to 16 residues. CDR3 protein: CASSVALSSYNSPLHF. The CDR3 bases are TGTGCCAGCAGCGTAGCTCTGAGCTCCTATAATTCACCCCTCCACTTT.

In this sample, this clone turned up a few times. This chain links TRBV4-1 with TRBJ2-7; 8 nucleotides align to TRBD1. CDR3 length: 15 residues. Losses at the gene ends were 0 bases for V and 6 bases for J; bases not matched to a gene: 7. Germline V CDR1 and CDR2: MGHRA, YSYEKL. The CDR3 DNA reads as TGCGCCAGCAGCCAAGAGGCGACAGGGGCCCTCGAGCAGTACTTC. This encodes CASSQEATGALEQYF.

This clone appeared once. The chain employs TRBV27 and TRBJ1-5, with D perhaps TRBD1 (5 bases). Germline V gives CDR1 MNHEY, CDR2 SMNVEV (reference sequence). The CDR3 covers 16 residues. V was trimmed by 3 bases and J by 6 bases, leaving 18 bases between them. The CDR3 DNA follows: TGTGCCAGCAGTTTCGACGGGGGGAGTCCTGGTCAGCCCCAGCATTTT. This gives the protein CASSFDGGSPGQPQHF.